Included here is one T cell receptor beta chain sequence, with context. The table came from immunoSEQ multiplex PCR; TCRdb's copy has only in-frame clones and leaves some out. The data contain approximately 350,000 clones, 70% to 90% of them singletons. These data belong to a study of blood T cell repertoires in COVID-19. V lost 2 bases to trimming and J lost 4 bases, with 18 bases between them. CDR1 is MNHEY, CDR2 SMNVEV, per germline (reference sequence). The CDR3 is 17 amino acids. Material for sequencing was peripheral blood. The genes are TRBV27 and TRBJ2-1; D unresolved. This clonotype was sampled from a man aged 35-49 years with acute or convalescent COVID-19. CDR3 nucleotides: TGTGCCAGCAGTTTAGAATTCGCCGGGTTATCGTACAATGAGCAGTTCTTC. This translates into CASSLEFAGLSYNEQFF.